This TCR beta chain was sequenced during a study of blood T cell repertoires in COVID-19. Study summary: T cells, B-cell-depleted T cells, or PBMCs supplied cDNA or gDNA.

This table comes from immunoSEQ multiplex PCR, and its TCRdb copy is limited to in-frame clones, with some not included. This table holds under 200,000 clones, roughly 85% found once. V lost 5 bases and J lost 6; bases outside the gene matches: 15. CDR3 size: 18 residues. Germline CDR1 and CDR2: MNHEY and SMNVEV (reference sequence). This TCR was sampled from a man aged 55 to 70 who had recovered from COVID-19. The chain uses TRBV27 and TRBJ1-5, with 11 nucleotides matching TRBD1. Sequenced input: PBMCs or T cells enriched from blood (not recorded which). The CDR3 coding sequence is TGTGCCAGCAGTCCCTGGACAGGGGGCGAGGAGAGGGGTCAGCCCCAGCATTTT. Translation gives CASSPWTGGEERGQPQHF.